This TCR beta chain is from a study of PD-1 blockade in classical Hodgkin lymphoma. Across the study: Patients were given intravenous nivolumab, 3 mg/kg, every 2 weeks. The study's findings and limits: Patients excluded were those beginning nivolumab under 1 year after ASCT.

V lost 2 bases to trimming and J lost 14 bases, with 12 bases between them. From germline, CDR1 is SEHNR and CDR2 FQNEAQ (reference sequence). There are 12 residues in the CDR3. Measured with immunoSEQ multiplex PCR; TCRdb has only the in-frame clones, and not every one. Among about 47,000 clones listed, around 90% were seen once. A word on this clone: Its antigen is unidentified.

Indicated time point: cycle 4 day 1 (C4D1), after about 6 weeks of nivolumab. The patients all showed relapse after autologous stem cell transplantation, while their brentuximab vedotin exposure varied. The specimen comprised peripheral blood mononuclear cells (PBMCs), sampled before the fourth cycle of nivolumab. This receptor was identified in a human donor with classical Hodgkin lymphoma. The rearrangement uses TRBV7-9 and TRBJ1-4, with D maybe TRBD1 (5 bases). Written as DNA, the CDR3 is TGTGCCAGCAGCTTAAGCACCGGGGGGCTGTTTTTT. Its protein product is CASSLSTGGLFF. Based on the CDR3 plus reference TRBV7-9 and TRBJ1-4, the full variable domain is DTGVSQNPRHKITKRGQNVTFRCDPISEHNRLYWYRQTLGQGPEFLTYFQNEAQLEKSRLLSDRFSAERPKGSFSTLEIQRTEQGDSAMYLCASSLSTGGLFFGSGTQLSVL.